The clone carrying this TCR beta chain came up a few times. Its antigen is unidentified. The authors made TCR cDNA by 5'RACE template switching, adding a universal primer site and UMIs. TCRdb redid the calling of the 5' RACE reads with MiXCR, one entry per CDR3 protein. The repertoire includes approximately 510,000 distinct CDR3 sequences, just over 20% of them detected once, and roughly 16% sits in the top ten. This sample is drawn from a study of T cells after yellow fever vaccination. Study observations and caveats: Some clonotypes, a small share, were shared between CD4 and CD8 compartments. When the response was secondary, it was weaker but reached its peak faster, day 5 versus 15.

This CDR3 spans 13 amino acids. The germline V and J ends were trimmed by 3 bases and 5 bases, with 10 bases remaining between them. Germline V gene lookup returns CDR1 MNHEY and CDR2 SVGAGI. J is TRBJ2-5 and V is TRBV6-5; no reliable D call. This specimen consisted of PBMCs, obtained approximately 22 days after the first yellow fever vaccination. This TCR came from a man younger than 35 who received the YFV17D yellow fever vaccine. Here the CDR3 reads CASSYLFGETQYF. CDR3 in DNA: TGTGCCAGCAGTTATCTCTTCGGGGAGACCCAGTACTTC.